The 20 T cell receptor beta chains presented below share a single source sample, sequenced in a study of cytomegalovirus exposure and HLA in healthy donors. 60 Vbeta and 13 Jbeta primers were used in PCR. Libraries were prepared by immunoSEQ multiplex PCR; TCRdb keeps only in-frame clonotypes and omits some of them. The data hold 100,000 or so clones, with 60% to 85% observed a single time. Material: PBMCs. The source is a female donor in good health and CMV-seronegative.

J is TRBJ1-2 and V is TRBV19; the D gene is possibly TRBD1 (5 bases). Per the germline V gene, CDR1 is LNHDA and CDR2 is SQIVND (reference sequence). CDR3 length equals 12 residues. V was trimmed by 10 bases and J by 2 bases, leaving 11 bases between them. The CDR3 bases are TGTGCCACCACGACAGCCAACTATGGCTACACCTTC. Residues: CATTTANYGYTF.

The V gene is TRBV18, the J gene TRBJ1-1, with a tentative D call TRBD1 (5 bases). The CDR3 has 13 residues. Germline V lookup: CDR1 KGHSH, CDR2 LQKENI. Trimming cost V 2 bases and J 4 bases, with 8 bases left between them. The CDR3 region has the DNA TGTGCCAGCTCACCAGGGGGGAGCACTGAAGCTTTCTTT. Amino acids: CASSPGGSTEAFF.

J is TRBJ2-2 and V is TRBV11-2; 8 bases match TRBD1. There are 14 residues in the CDR3. The junction had 4 bases not matched to a gene; V was cut back by 4 bases and J by 6 bases. Germline V gene sequence: CDR1 SGHAT, CDR2 FQNNGV. As DNA, the CDR3 is TGTGCCAGCAGCTACTCAGGGGGCCCCGGGGAGCTGTTTTTT. The encoded protein is CASSYSGGPGELFF.

The chain joins TRBV27 to TRBJ1-1; the match to TRBD1 covers 7 bases. The germline V gene encodes CDR1 MNHEY and CDR2 SMNVEV (reference sequence). V lost 5 bases to trimming and J lost 3 bases; unmatched junction nucleotides: 0. There are 12 residues in the CDR3. The CDR3 sequence is CASSDRDTEAFF. DNA for the CDR3: TGTGCCAGCAGTGACAGGGACACTGAAGCTTTCTTT.

This clone came up once. The chain combines TRBV12-5 with TRBJ1-3, with no clear D. Germline CDR1 reads LGHNT; CDR2 reads FRNRAP. The CDR3 runs to 18 residues. V was cut by 1 base and J by 2 bases, with 18 bases left in between. This CDR3 reads CASGLGLGSHGTGNTIYF. The CDR3 DNA reads as TGTGCTAGTGGTTTGGGGTTAGGGAGCCACGGAACTGGAAACACCATATATTTT.

This clone was seen a handful of times. The genes are TRBV6-1 and TRBJ1-5; a possible D gene is TRBD1 (5 bases). CDR3 length: 15 amino acids. V lost 4 bases and J 6 bases, leaving 16 bases between the germline ends. The germline V gene has CDR1 MNHNS and CDR2 SASEGT. The CDR3 DNA sequence: TGTGCCAGCAGTGTCCCTCGTGTAGGGGTTCAGCCCCAGCATTTT. This codes for CASSVPRVGVQPQHF.

The sample holds a few counts of this clone. The genes are TRBV5-1 and TRBJ2-6; possible D gene TRBD1, 5 bases. Germline loops: CDR1 SGHRS, CDR2 YFSETQ. CDR3 length: 14 residues. Between the trimmed V and J ends, which lost 7 bases and 0 bases, there was a span of 8 bases. In nucleotides, the CDR3 is TGCGCCAGCCGAGACAGCTCTGGGGCCAACGTCCTGACTTTC. Its protein is CASRDSSGANVLTF.

The rearrangement links TRBV21-1 to TRBJ1-2. TRBV21-1 is described as a pseudogene. The CDR3 is made up of 11 amino acids. The CDR3 DNA reads TGTGCCAGCAGCAAAGGGGAGGGCTACACCTTC. It yields the protein CASSKGEGYTF.

The chain combines TRBV7-9 with TRBJ1-1; D is undetermined. The CDR3 runs to 14 residues. V lost 2 bases, J lost 6 bases, and 13 bases lay in between. Germline V gene sequence: CDR1 SEHNR, CDR2 FQNEAQ (reference sequence). The CDR3 DNA sequence: TGTGCCAGCAGCTTATCGTCTACCGGGGCTGAAGCTTTCTTT. Residues: CASSLSSTGAEAFF.

This clone was detected a few times. The rearrangement uses TRBV6-1 and TRBJ1-6; D is perhaps TRBD1 (6 bases). The CDR3 runs 18 residues. The germline V gene has CDR1 MNHNS and CDR2 SASEGT. Between the trimmed V and J ends, which lost 1 base and 6 bases, there was a span of 19 bases. This CDR3 reads CASSEGTDRTYFNSPLHF. As DNA, the CDR3 is TGTGCCAGCAGTGAAGGGACAGACCGAACCTACTTTAATTCACCCCTCCACTTT.

The chain employs TRBV27 and TRBJ2-7; D perhaps matches TRBD2 (5 bases). Germline CDR1 and CDR2: MNHEY and SMNVEV (reference sequence). The CDR3 length is 13 residues. With 3 bases removed from V and 1 base from J, the gap between germline ends came to 7 bases. The CDR3 nucleotides read TGTGCCAGCAGTTTCGGGGAATCCTACGAGCAGTACTTC. Amino acid sequence: CASSFGESYEQYF.

This clone showed up just once. The rearrangement links TRBV6-1 to TRBJ1-1; maybe TRBD1 (5 bases). V lost 6 bases and J lost 2, with 10 bases in between. The CDR3 loop spans 13 amino acids. The V gene's germline CDR1 is MNHNS and CDR2 SASEGT. CDR3 loop: CASRATANTEAFF. The CDR3 bases are TGTGCCAGCAGGGCGACAGCTAACACTGAAGCTTTCTTT.

Of note for this clone: Its ends do not fully match the called genes, so a read error is possible. At the DNA level, this CDR3 is encoded by other sequences in the same sample as well. This sequence joins TRBV12-5 and TRBJ2-2; perhaps TRBD1 as D (6 bases). Germline V CDR1 and CDR2: LGHNT, FRNRAP. This CDR3 contains 14 residues. The CDR3 sequence: CASGLGQNTGELFF. The CDR3 DNA reads TGTGCTAGTGGATTGGGACAGAACACCGGGGAGCTGTTTTTT.

This sequence joins TRBV7-9 and TRBJ1-1; 10 nucleotides align to TRBD1. Germline lookup yields CDR1 SEHNR and CDR2 FQNEAQ (reference sequence). The CDR3 totals 14 residues. Losses at the gene ends were 8 bases for V and 4 bases for J; bases not matched to a gene: 7. The CDR3 region is CASRGGQGPTEAFF. CDR3 bases: TGTGCCAGCCGGGGGGGACAGGGGCCCACTGAAGCTTTCTTT.

The CDR3 here is CASSLDLAPQETQYF. DNA of the CDR3: TGCGCCAGCAGCTTGGACCTAGCTCCTCAGGAGACCCAGTACTTC. The genes are TRBV5-1 and TRBJ2-5, with a tentative D call TRBD2 (5 bases). This CDR3 is built from 15 residues. Trimming removed 0 bases at V and 5 bases at J, with 14 bases between. The germline gives CDR1 SGHRS, CDR2 YFSETQ.

The chain is built from TRBV5-5 and TRBJ2-7; 9 bases match TRBD2. The J segment lost 6 bases and the V segment lost 4 bases, leaving 5 bases of the junction unmatched. The V gene's germline CDR1 is SGHKS and CDR2 YYEKEE (reference sequence). This CDR3 contains 13 residues. The DNA for the CDR3 is TGTGCCAGCAGCGGGGGACTAGCATCCGAGCAGTACTTC. Translated, it gives CASSGGLASEQYF.

The gene calls are TRBV18 and TRBJ1-1; TRBD1 is a possible D gene (5 bases). The germline V gene has CDR1 KGHSH and CDR2 LQKENI. The CDR3 is 12 residues long. V was cut by 4 bases and J by 7 bases, with 10 bases left in between. DNA for the CDR3: TGTGCCAGCTCACGAGACAGTCGTGAAGCTTTCTTT. Translated, it gives CASSRDSREAFF.

J is TRBJ2-1 and V is TRBV9, with 10 bases matching TRBD2. This CDR3 spans 16 amino acids. CDR1 is SGDLS, CDR2 YYNGEE, per germline. The V and J ends lost 0 bases and 3 bases, in that order; junction bases with no gene match: 3. The CDR3 DNA reads as TGTGCCAGCAGCGTAGGTCCTAGCGGGGGCTACAATGAGCAGTTCTTC. This translates into CASSVGPSGGYNEQFF.

Concerning this clone itself: This clone may be a read error of a much larger clone one base away. The chain recombines TRBV6-4 with TRBJ2-3; 9 nucleotides line up with TRBD2. Unmatched junction bases numbered 2, after V lost 3 bases and J lost 1 base. The germline V gene has CDR1 MRHNA and CDR2 SNTAGT. This CDR3 is 15 amino acids long. CDR3 DNA sequence: TGTGCCAGCAGTGAAGTAGCGGGGGGCACAGATACGCAGTATTTT. It is translated as CASSEVAGGTDTQYF.

This clone is a singleton in its sample. The chain combines TRBV13 with TRBJ2-6; 8 bases map to TRBD2. This CDR3 region has 20 residues. The V and J ends lost 2 bases and 2 bases, in that order; junction bases with no gene match: 14. Per germline, CDR1 PRHDT and CDR2 FYEKMQ (reference sequence). CDR3 coding DNA: TGTGCCAGCAGCTTACATAGGACGGGGGGGCGCCGGACTGGGGCCAACGTCCTGACTTTC. Amino acid sequence: CASSLHRTGGRRTGANVLTF.